These 30 T cell receptor beta chains originate from one sample sequenced in a study of T cells after yellow fever vaccination. MiXCR was run by TCRdb on the 5' RACE reads, yielding one entry per CDR3 protein. The sample holds about 210,000 distinct CDR3 sequences; 3.2% are singletons and the top ten take less than 3.5%. Sequenced here: CD4+ T cells sorted from PBMCs, sampled 10 days after the yellow fever booster vaccination. These receptors were collected from a young man who received the YFV17D yellow fever vaccine.

This clonotype was observed at least ten times. The chain employs TRBV5-6 and TRBJ2-5, with D possibly called TRBD1 or TRBD2 (5 bases each). Germline assignment: CDR1 SGHDT and CDR2 YYEEEE. The CDR3 has 18 residues. The V and J ends lost 6 bases and 0 bases respectively, with 24 bases between them. CDR3 DNA: TGTGCCAGCAACCGGGGCCCCAACCGGGGCCCGTACCAAGAGACCCAGTACTTC. This sequence encodes CASNRGPNRGPYQETQYF.

CDR3 residues: CASSKGGWAAEYF. CDR3 sequence (DNA): TGTGCCAGCAGCAAAGGCGGCTGGGCAGCGGAGTACTTC. The chain couples TRBV21-1 to TRBJ2-7; the table gives TRBD2 as D, unverified against the DNA. TRBV21-1 is a recognized pseudogene. The CDR3 contains 13 residues.

This clonotype came up many times. J is TRBJ2-3 and V is TRBV5-1; D perhaps matches TRBD1 (6 bases). The CDR3 runs 14 residues. V lost 2 bases and J lost 8, with 15 bases in between. CDR1 and CDR2 from the germline V gene are SGHRS and YFSETQ. CDR3 nucleotides: TGCGCCAGCAGCTTTCAGGGGAGTCAAGGTACGCAGTATTTT. Translating it yields CASSFQGSQGTQYF.

This clonotype was seen a few times. This chain connects TRBV11-3 to TRBJ2-1; 8 bases line up with TRBD2. Germline V gives CDR1 SGHNT, CDR2 YENEEA. Unmatched junction bases numbered 2, after V lost 2 bases and J lost 5 bases. The CDR3 consists of 14 residues. The CDR3, as DNA: TGTGCCAGCAGCTTATTTAGCGGGGACAATGAGCAGTTCTTC. Translating it yields CASSLFSGDNEQFF.

The V gene is TRBV6-2 or TRBV6-3, the J gene TRBJ2-2; D possibly corresponds to TRBD1 (5 bases). With 6 bases removed from V and 6 bases from J, the gap between germline ends came to 20 bases. CDR3 length: 16 residues. From germline, CDR1 is MNHEY and CDR2 SVGEGT. CDR3 region: CASSRPQGLLSGELFF. CDR3 DNA sequence: TGTGCCAGCAGCCGCCCGCAGGGATTGTTATCCGGGGAGCTGTTTTTT.

There are a few counts of this clonotype. The chain recombines TRBV4-3 with TRBJ2-7; D unresolved. Germline V lookup: CDR1 LGHNA, CDR2 YSLEER. Trimming took 4 bases from V and 2 from J, leaving 15 bases between them. CDR3 length equals 15 residues. CDR3 in amino acids: CASSRARTETYEQYF. CDR3 DNA: TGCGCCAGCAGCCGGGCGAGAACCGAAACCTACGAGCAGTACTTC.

The genes are TRBV18 and TRBJ2-1; 11 nucleotides match TRBD2. The length of the CDR3 is 16 residues. From germline, CDR1 is KGHSH and CDR2 LQKENI. Germline trimming cut 6 bases from V and 3 bases from J; bases unmatched to any gene: 7. The CDR3 here is CASSAPSGGFYNEQFF. In DNA, the CDR3 is TGTGCCAGCTCGGCCCCTAGCGGGGGGTTCTACAATGAGCAGTTCTTC.

This clonotype was counted ten times or more. The chain is built from TRBV7-2 and TRBJ2-2; D is possibly TRBD2 (7 bases). In germline, CDR1 is SGHTA, CDR2 FQGNSA. The CDR3 has 15 residues. Trimming shortened V by 2 bases and J by 6 bases, and 13 bases separated the two germline ends. In DNA, the CDR3 is TGTGCCAGCAGCTTACGTGGGGGGGCCGCCGGGGAGCTGTTTTTT. Protein product: CASSLRGGAAGELFF.

This clonotype was observed at least ten times. J is TRBJ1-4 and V is TRBV5-1, with a possible D match to TRBD1 (5 bases). Germline CDR1 SGHRS, CDR2 YFSETQ. V lost 0 bases and J lost 6, with 15 bases in between. CDR3 length: 16 residues. The CDR3 reads CASSLGSGARDEKLFF. The CDR3 DNA sequence: TGCGCCAGCAGCTTGGGGAGTGGGGCGCGGGATGAAAAACTGTTTTTT.

In this sample, this clonotype turned up many times. The rearrangement uses TRBV5-1 and TRBJ2-1; D might be TRBD2 (5 bases). The CDR3 has 13 amino acids. Germline CDR1 is SGHRS and CDR2 is YFSETQ. The ends were cut back, 3 bases at V and 6 bases at J, with 10 bases in the middle. CDR3 nucleotides: TGCGCCAGCAGCTCGACGGCGGGCAATGAGCAGTTCTTC. Protein product: CASSSTAGNEQFF. The whole variable domain, filled in from reference TRBV5-1 and TRBJ2-1, reads KAGVTQTPRYLIKTRGQQVTLSCSPISGHRSVSWYQQTPGQGLQFLFEYFSETQRNKGNFPGRFSGRQFSNSRSEMNVSTLELGDSALYLCASSSTAGNEQFFGPGTRLTVL.

The sample holds a few counts of this clonotype. This chain links TRBV2 with TRBJ2-3; D is uncertain. The V gene lost 0 bases and the J gene lost 4 bases, with 8 bases spanning the gap. The CDR3 has 14 residues. The germline gives CDR1 SNHLY, CDR2 FYNNEI. CDR3 residues: CASSEASRSDTQYF. As DNA, the CDR3 is TGTGCCAGCAGTGAAGCTAGCAGGTCAGATACGCAGTATTTT.

V gene TRBV5-1 combines with J gene TRBJ2-5; D ambiguous. The V gene's germline CDR1 is SGHRS and CDR2 YFSETQ. The ends were cut back, 6 bases at V and 0 bases at J, with 9 bases in the middle. This CDR3 is 13 amino acids long. The CDR3 protein is CASTSNDQETQYF. The CDR3 DNA reads as TGCGCCAGCACAAGCAACGACCAAGAGACCCAGTACTTC.

At least ten counts were recorded for this clonotype. V and J are TRBV29-1 and TRBJ1-2; 8 bases fit TRBD1. Per the germline V gene, CDR1 is SQVTM and CDR2 is ANQGSEA. The junction had 1 base not matched to a gene; V was cut back by 0 bases and J by 1 base. This CDR3 contains 14 residues. CDR3 region: CSVEDGQGNYGYTF. CDR3 bases: TGCAGCGTTGAAGACGGACAGGGTAACTATGGCTACACCTTC.

This clonotype occurred many times. This chain connects TRBV11-2 to TRBJ2-1; 14 positions agree with TRBD2. The CDR3 length is 15 residues. The germline gives CDR1 SGHAT, CDR2 FQNNGV. V lost 5 bases and J lost 7; bases outside the gene matches: 4. The CDR3 region has the DNA TGTGCCAGCAGCCGAAGGACTAGCGGGGGGAATGAGCAGTTCTTC. Its translation: CASSRRTSGGNEQFF. Full variable domain (remainder filled in from reference TRBV11-2 and TRBJ2-1): EAGVAQSPRYKIIEKRQSVAFWCNPISGHATLYWYQQILGQGPKLLIQFQNNGVVDDSQLPKDRFSAERLKGVDSTLKIQPAKLEDSAVYLCASSRRTSGGNEQFFGPGTRLTVL.

This clonotype was picked up many times. The rearrangement links TRBV5-5 to TRBJ2-7; D not certain. Looked up from germline, CDR1 is SGHKS and CDR2 is YYEKEE (reference sequence). The CDR3 extends over 14 amino acids. The V end lost 0 bases, the J end lost 1 base, and 8 bases lay between the germline ends. Written as DNA, the CDR3 is TGTGCCAGCAGCTTGGTTCCAGTGTCCTACGAGCAGTACTTC. It specifies CASSLVPVSYEQYF.

This sequence joins TRBV5-1 and TRBJ2-1; D gene ambiguous. This CDR3 contains 15 residues. Trimming removed 4 bases at V and 0 bases at J, with 11 bases between. Germline-derived CDR1 and CDR2 are SGHRS and YFSETQ. The CDR3 DNA follows: TGCGCCAGCAGCCTTAGCCTTGCCTCCTACAATGAGCAGTTCTTC. Its translation: CASSLSLASYNEQFF.

The rearrangement uses TRBV4-2 and TRBJ2-2; 10 bases fit TRBD1. With V trimmed by 3 bases and J by 3 bases, 16 bases remained unmatched. The CDR3 is 20 amino acids. Per germline, CDR1 LGHNA and CDR2 YNFKEQ. CDR3 nucleotide sequence: TGTGCCAGCAGCCACAGGCTAGGACAGGGGGTTCCGGGAGACACCGGGGAGCTGTTTTTT. Residues: CASSHRLGQGVPGDTGELFF.

There are many counts of this clonotype. The chain employs TRBV10-3 and TRBJ1-3; D unclear. Germline CDR1 is ENHRY and CDR2 is SYGVKD. V lost 3 bases to trimming and J lost 8 bases, with 17 bases between them. The CDR3 totals 15 residues. CDR3 amino acids: CAISDAHSSGDTIYF. As DNA, the CDR3 is TGTGCCATCAGTGACGCCCACTCAAGCGGCGACACCATATATTTT.

The table lists this clonotype with a few counts. The chain joins TRBV19 to TRBJ1-6; TRBD1 might be the D (6 bases). The CDR3 loop spans 13 amino acids. The V gene's germline CDR1 is LNHDA and CDR2 SQIVND (reference sequence). Trimming removed 9 bases from V and 8 bases from J, with 14 bases in between. The CDR3 DNA sequence: TGTGCCAGCCACGGGACAAATTATTCACCCCTCCACTTT. Its protein product is CASHGTNYSPLHF.

The V call is TRBV5-1, the J call TRBJ1-4; TRBD1 agrees at 7 bases. The CDR3 runs 15 residues. CDR1 is SGHRS, CDR2 YFSETQ, per germline. V shed 4 bases, J shed 5 bases, and the junction held 8 bases outside the gene matches. The CDR3 spells CASSVTGTENEKLFF. CDR3 nucleotide sequence: TGCGCCAGCAGCGTCACCGGGACAGAGAATGAAAAACTGTTTTTT.

This clonotype was seen many times. This chain links TRBV7-2 with TRBJ2-3, with D uncertain. With 0 bases removed from V and 2 bases from J, the gap between germline ends came to 6 bases. The CDR3 runs 14 residues. Germline values: CDR1 SGHTA, CDR2 FQGNSA. CDR3 nucleotide sequence: TGTGCCAGCAGCTTAGCGGAATACACAGATACGCAGTATTTT. This sequence encodes CASSLAEYTDTQYF.

This clonotype was found many times. The rearrangement links TRBV4-3 to TRBJ2-4, with D tentatively TRBD1 (6 bases). With 1 base removed from V and 8 bases from J, the gap between germline ends came to 12 bases. In germline, CDR1 is LGHNA, CDR2 YSLEER. CDR3 length: 14 amino acids. The CDR3 nucleotides are TGCGCCAGCAGCCAAGTTAAACAGGGATACATTCAGTACTTC. Protein: CASSQVKQGYIQYF.

The sample holds a few counts of this clonotype. The chain has TRBV5-4 and TRBJ1-1; TRBD1 matches at 7 bases. V shed 5 bases, J shed 0 bases, and the junction held 13 bases outside the gene matches. The CDR3 runs to 17 residues. Germline assignment: CDR1 SGHNT and CDR2 YYREEE (reference sequence). The CDR3 spells CASRLRTGGTLNTEAFF. CDR3 sequence (DNA): TGTGCCAGCAGATTAAGGACAGGCGGGACCTTGAACACTGAAGCTTTCTTT.

This clonotype appeared a few times. The chain employs TRBV18 and TRBJ2-4, with 12 bases matching TRBD2. V gave up 6 bases and J gave up 0 bases; unmatched junction bases: 15. The germline gives CDR1 KGHSH, CDR2 LQKENI. This CDR3 has 20 amino acids. The CDR3: CASSLSPSGGEWEAKNIQYF. DNA for the CDR3: TGTGCCAGCTCTCTGTCCCCTAGCGGGGGGGAGTGGGAAGCCAAAAACATTCAGTACTTC.

Only a few counts were recorded for this clonotype. This sequence joins TRBV5-4 and TRBJ1-4; a possible D gene is TRBD1 (5 bases). In germline, CDR1 is SGHNT, CDR2 YYREEE (reference sequence). The CDR3 extends over 14 amino acids. With 2 bases removed from V and 11 bases from J, the gap between germline ends came to 16 bases. The CDR3 loop reads CASSFPGEVEKLFF. The CDR3 DNA follows: TGTGCCAGCAGCTTCCCGGGGGAAGTAGAGAAACTGTTTTTT.

This clonotype appeared many times. The chain combines TRBV27 with TRBJ2-7; 8 nucleotides align to TRBD1. J was trimmed by 6 bases and V by 8 bases; bases with no gene match: 18. Germline V lookup: CDR1 MNHEY, CDR2 SMNVEV (reference sequence). The CDR3 is 16 amino acids. DNA of the CDR3: TGTGCCAGCCTGAGAGAACCGGGACAGGAGCCCTCCGAGCAGTACGTC. It translates to CASLREPGQEPSEQYV.

Only a few counts were recorded for this clonotype. This chain uses TRBV19 with TRBJ1-2; 9 nucleotides match TRBD1. The CDR3 runs 14 residues. Germline V gene data show CDR1 as LNHDA and CDR2 as SQIVND (reference sequence). Trimming at V came to 7 bases and at J to 5 bases, leaving 8 bases not matched to a gene. This CDR3 reads CASTRRDRVYGYTF. In DNA, the CDR3 is TGTGCCAGTACCCGACGGGACAGGGTATATGGCTACACCTTC.

V gene TRBV19 combines with J gene TRBJ1-4; a weak D match, TRBD1 (5 bases). Trimming stripped 5 bases from V and 8 bases from J, with 9 bases between. CDR1 LNHDA and CDR2 SQIVND come from the germline V gene (reference sequence). This CDR3 spans 12 amino acids. The CDR3 bases are TGTGCCAGTAGTCCGGCAGGGGAAAAACTGTTTTTT. It translates to CASSPAGEKLFF.

This clonotype was seen repeatedly, ten times or more. The chain joins TRBV3-1 to TRBJ1-2; possibly TRBD1 for D (6 bases). This CDR3 is built from 14 residues. The ends were cut back, 3 bases at V and 2 bases at J, with 10 bases in the middle. The germline V gene encodes CDR1 LGHDT and CDR2 YNNKEL (reference sequence). CDR3 in amino acids: CASSHLDSNYGYTF. The CDR3 nucleotides are TGTGCCAGCAGCCACCTGGACAGCAACTATGGCTACACCTTC.

In this sample, this clonotype turned up many times. One end of the junction is discordant with germline, which a read error may explain. This chain uses TRBV20-1 with TRBJ2-7, with 7 bases matching TRBD2. From germline, CDR1 is DFQATT and CDR2 SNEGSKA (reference sequence). The CDR3 has 14 residues. Here the CDR3 reads CSATGTTPSDEQYF. In DNA form, the CDR3 reads TGCAGTGCAACCGGGACTACCCCCTCCGACGAGCAGTACTTC.